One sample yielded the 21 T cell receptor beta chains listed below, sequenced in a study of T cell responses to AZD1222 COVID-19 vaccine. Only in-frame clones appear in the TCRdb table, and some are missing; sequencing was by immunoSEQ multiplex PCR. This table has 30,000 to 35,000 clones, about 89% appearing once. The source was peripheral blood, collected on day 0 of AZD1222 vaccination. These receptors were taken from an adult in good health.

CDR3 region: CASSIRRLGLMELFF. The CDR3 DNA sequence: TGTGCCAGTAGTATTCGACGGCTAGGGCTAATGGAGCTGTTTTTT. The gene calls are TRBV19 and TRBJ2-2; D is undetermined. The ends were cut back, 3 bases at V and 10 bases at J, with 18 bases in the middle. This CDR3 spans 15 amino acids. CDR1 is LNHDA, CDR2 SQIVND, per germline (reference sequence). Complete variable domain (other parts from reference TRBV19 and TRBJ2-2): DGGITQSPKYLFRKEGQNVTLSCEQNLNHDAMYWYRQDPGQGLRLIYYSQIVNDFQKGDIAEGYSVSREKKESFPLTVTSAQKNPTAFYLCASSIRRLGLMELFFGEGSRLTVL.

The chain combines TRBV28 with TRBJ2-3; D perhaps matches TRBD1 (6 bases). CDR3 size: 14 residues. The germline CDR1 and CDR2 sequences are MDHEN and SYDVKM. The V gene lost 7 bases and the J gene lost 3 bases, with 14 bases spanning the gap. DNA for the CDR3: TGTGCCAGCAAAAGGGAAAGGGGGACAGATACGCAGTATTTT. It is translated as CASKRERGTDTQYF.

CDR3 in amino acids: CASSIQGASYNEQFF. CDR3 nucleotides: TGTGCCAGCAGTATACAGGGGGCCTCCTACAATGAGCAGTTCTTC. The chain combines TRBV6-2 or TRBV6-3 with TRBJ2-1; 9 nucleotides agree with TRBD1. In germline, CDR1 is MNHEY, CDR2 SVGEGT. The CDR3 is 15 residues long. V lost 5 bases and J lost 0; bases outside the gene matches: 2.

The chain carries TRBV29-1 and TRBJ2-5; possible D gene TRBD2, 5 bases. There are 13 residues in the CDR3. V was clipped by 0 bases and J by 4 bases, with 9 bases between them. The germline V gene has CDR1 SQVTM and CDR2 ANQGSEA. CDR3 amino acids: CSVEETGLETQYF. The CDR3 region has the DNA TGCAGCGTTGAAGAAACGGGGTTAGAGACCCAGTACTTC.

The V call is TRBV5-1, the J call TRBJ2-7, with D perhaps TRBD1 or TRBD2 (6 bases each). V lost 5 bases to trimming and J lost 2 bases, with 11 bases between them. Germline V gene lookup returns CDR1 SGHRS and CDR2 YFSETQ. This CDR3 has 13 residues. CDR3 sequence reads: CASSRGEAYEQYF. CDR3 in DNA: TGCGCCAGCAGTAGGGGGGAAGCCTACGAGCAGTACTTC.

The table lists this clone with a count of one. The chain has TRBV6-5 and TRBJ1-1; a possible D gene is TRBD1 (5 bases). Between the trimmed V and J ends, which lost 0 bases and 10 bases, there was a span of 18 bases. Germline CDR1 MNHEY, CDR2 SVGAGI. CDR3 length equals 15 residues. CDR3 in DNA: TGTGCCAGCAGTTACTCATTGGGGGGGGAAGGGAGAGCTTTCTTT. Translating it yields CASSYSLGGEGRAFF.

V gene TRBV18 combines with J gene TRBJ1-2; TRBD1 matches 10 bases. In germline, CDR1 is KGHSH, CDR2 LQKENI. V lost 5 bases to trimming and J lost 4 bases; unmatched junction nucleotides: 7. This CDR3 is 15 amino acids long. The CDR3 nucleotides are TGTGCCAGCTCAACGGGGACAGGGGATCTCTATGGCTACACCTTC. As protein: CASSTGTGDLYGYTF.

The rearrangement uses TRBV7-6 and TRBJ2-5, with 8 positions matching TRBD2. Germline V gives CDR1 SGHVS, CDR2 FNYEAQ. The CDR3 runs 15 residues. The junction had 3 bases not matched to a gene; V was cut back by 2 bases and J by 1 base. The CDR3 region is CASSLRTSGQETQYF. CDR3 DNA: TGTGCCAGCAGCTTAAGAACTAGCGGCCAAGAGACCCAGTACTTC.

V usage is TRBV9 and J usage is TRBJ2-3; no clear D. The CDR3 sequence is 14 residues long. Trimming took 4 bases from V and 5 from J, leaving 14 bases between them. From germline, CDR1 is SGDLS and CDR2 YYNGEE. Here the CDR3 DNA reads TGTGCCAGCAGCCTCGGATCTATAGGAGATACGCAGTATTTT. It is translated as CASSLGSIGDTQYF.

CDR3 in DNA: TGCGCCAGCAGCTTGACCCCTAGGGAGGACACCGGGGAGCTGTTTTTT. Encoded protein: CASSLTPREDTGELFF. The V gene is TRBV5-1, the J gene TRBJ2-2; possible D gene TRBD2, 6 bases. V lost 1 base and J lost 3, with 13 bases in between. This CDR3 comprises 16 residues. Germline CDR1 reads SGHRS; CDR2 reads YFSETQ.

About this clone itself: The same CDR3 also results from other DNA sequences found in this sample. The CDR3 is CASSRQGYGNQPQHF. The CDR3 nucleotides are TGTGCCAGCAGTCGACAGGGTTATGGCAATCAGCCCCAGCATTTT. The chain links TRBV6-5 to TRBJ1-5; 7 bases are a match to TRBD1. The CDR3 consists of 15 residues. CDR1 MNHEY and CDR2 SVGAGI come from the germline V gene. V was pared by 5 bases and J by 2 bases, with 6 bases of the junction left unmatched.

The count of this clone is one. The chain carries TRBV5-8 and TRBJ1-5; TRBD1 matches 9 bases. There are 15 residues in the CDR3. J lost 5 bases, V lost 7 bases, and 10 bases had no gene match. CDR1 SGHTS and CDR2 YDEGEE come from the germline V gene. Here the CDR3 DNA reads TGTGCCAGCGGTAAACAGGGGGCGAGGGATCAGCCCCAGCATTTT. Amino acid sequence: CASGKQGARDQPQHF.

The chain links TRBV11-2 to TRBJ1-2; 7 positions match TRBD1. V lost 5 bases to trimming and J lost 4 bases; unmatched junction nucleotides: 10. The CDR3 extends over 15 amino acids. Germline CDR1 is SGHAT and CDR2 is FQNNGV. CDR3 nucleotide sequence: TGTGCCAGCAGCGAGATGACAGGGAACAGCTATGGCTACACCTTC. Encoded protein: CASSEMTGNSYGYTF.

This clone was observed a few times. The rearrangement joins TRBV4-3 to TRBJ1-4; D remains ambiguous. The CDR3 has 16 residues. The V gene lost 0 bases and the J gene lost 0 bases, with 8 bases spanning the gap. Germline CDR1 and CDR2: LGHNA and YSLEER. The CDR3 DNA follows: TGCGCCAGCAGCCAAGACCTCGGAGCAACTAATGAAAAACTGTTTTTT. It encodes CASSQDLGATNEKLFF.

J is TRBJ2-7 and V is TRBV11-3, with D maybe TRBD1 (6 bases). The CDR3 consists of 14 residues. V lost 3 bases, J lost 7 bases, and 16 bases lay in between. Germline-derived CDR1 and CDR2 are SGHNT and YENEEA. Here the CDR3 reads CASSFSGGLGEQYF. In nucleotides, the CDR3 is TGTGCCAGCAGCTTCAGTGGGGGCCTGGGGGAGCAGTACTTC.

DNA for the CDR3: TGTGCCAGTAGTGATACAGGAGATCGGCCCCAGCATTTT. Its translation: CASSDTGDRPQHF. V usage is TRBV19 and J usage is TRBJ1-5, with D perhaps TRBD1 (5 bases). Germline V gene sequence: CDR1 LNHDA, CDR2 SQIVND (reference sequence). The CDR3 is 13 amino acids. The V and J ends lost 5 bases and 9 bases respectively, with 14 bases between them.

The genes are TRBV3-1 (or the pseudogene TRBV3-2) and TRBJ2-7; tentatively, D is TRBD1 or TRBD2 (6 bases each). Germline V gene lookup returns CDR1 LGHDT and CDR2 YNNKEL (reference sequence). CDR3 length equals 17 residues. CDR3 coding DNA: TGTCCCCGCACCCAAGACGAACGCGGCAGGGGAGGCTACGAGCAGTACTTC. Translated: CPRTQDERGRGGYEQYF.

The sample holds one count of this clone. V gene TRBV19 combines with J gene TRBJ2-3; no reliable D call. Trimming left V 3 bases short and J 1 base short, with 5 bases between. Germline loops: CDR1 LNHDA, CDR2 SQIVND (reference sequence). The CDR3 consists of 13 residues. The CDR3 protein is CASSIWGTDTQYF. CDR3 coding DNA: TGTGCCAGTAGTATTTGGGGCACAGATACGCAGTATTTT.

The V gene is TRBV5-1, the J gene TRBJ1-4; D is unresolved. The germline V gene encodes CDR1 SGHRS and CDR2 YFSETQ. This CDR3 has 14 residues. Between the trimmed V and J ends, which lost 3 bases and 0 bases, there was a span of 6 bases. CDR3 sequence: CASSSSATNEKLFF. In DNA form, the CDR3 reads TGCGCCAGCAGCTCAAGTGCAACTAATGAAAAACTGTTTTTT.

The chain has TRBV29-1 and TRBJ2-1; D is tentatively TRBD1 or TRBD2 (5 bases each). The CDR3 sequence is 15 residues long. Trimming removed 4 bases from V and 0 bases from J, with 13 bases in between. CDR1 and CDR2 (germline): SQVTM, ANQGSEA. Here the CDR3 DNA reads TGCAGCGTTGTAGGATGGGGGAGCTCCTACAATGAGCAGTTCTTC. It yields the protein CSVVGWGSSYNEQFF.

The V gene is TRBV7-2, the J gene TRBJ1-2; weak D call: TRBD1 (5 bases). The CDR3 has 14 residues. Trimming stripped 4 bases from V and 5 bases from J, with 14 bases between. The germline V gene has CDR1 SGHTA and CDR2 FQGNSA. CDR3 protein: CASSSATVPYGYTF. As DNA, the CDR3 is TGTGCCAGCAGCTCGGCGACAGTGCCGTATGGCTACACCTTC.